The clone carrying this T cell receptor beta chain occurred once. Antigen: not known. Time point here: baseline, week 1 (first vaccination visit). The treatment was: pre-vaccination baseline after standard-of-care therapy. Trimming at V came to 0 bases and at J to 4 bases, leaving 7 bases not matched to a gene. The CDR3 covers 15 residues. Germline V lookup: CDR1 SGDLS, CDR2 YYNGEE. This entry is derived from a study of a mutant IDH1 vaccine in newly diagnosed glioma. Whole-study results and caveats: There seemed to be no relation between pseudoprogression and changes in top peripheral T cell clonotypes.

Some clones are missing from TCRdb's copy, which holds only in-frame ones; the method was immunoSEQ multiplex PCR. This sample has 60,000 to 75,000 clones; around 74% occur once, and the top ten carry approximately 8.2%. The V call is TRBV9, the J call TRBJ2-7, with TRBD1 matching 7 bases. This TCR came from a man aged 45-60 years with glioma. The specimen comprised PBMCs, sampled from a glioma patient treated with radiotherapy, temozolomide or both. The chain's CDR3 is CASSVDTGEGYEQYF. As DNA, the CDR3 is TGTGCCAGCAGCGTAGACACAGGGGAAGGGTACGAGCAGTACTTC. Looking up the rest from reference TRBV9 and TRBJ2-7 gives the full variable domain: DSGVTQTPKHLITATGQRVTLRCSPRSGDLSVYWYQQSLDQGLQFLIQYYNGEERAKGNILERFSAQQFPDLHSELNLSSLELGDSALYFCASSVDTGEGYEQYFGPGTRLTVT.